The rows below give T cell receptor beta chains drawn from one sample of a study of cytomegalovirus exposure and HLA in healthy donors. Sequencing used immunoSEQ multiplex PCR; TCRdb keeps in-frame clones, though not all of them. The sample lists approximately 190,000 clones; around 80% were seen once. Sequenced sample: PBMCs. These receptor sequences come from a woman aged 18 to 35 in good health and CMV-seropositive. CDR3s include the opening cysteine and the closing phenylalanine or tryptophan. The D gene is left open where the match is weak. Clone size is given for some rows only: seen once, a few or many times, or a class if the clone is expanded.

TRBJ1-5	TRBV28	NA	TRBD1	CASSNRDRGIGQPQHF	TGTGCCAGCAGTAATAGGGACAGGGGTATCGGTCAGCCCCAGCATTTT
TRBJ2-5	TRBV5-6	NA	NA	CASSLTGFTETQYF	TGTGCCAGCAGCTTGACAGGGTTCACGGAGACCCAGTACTTC
TRBJ2-3	TRBV5-1	NA	NA	CASSLEGTWGTDTQYF	TGCGCCAGCAGCTTGGAGGGGACTTGGGGCACAGATACGCAGTATTTT
TRBJ1-6	TRBV15	NA	NA	CATSRDLVGTGNSPLHF	TGTGCCACCAGCAGAGATCTAGTAGGAACGGGAAATTCACCCCTCCACTTT
TRBJ2-1	TRBV7-9	NA	NA	CASGGWSPEQFF	TGTGCCAGCGGGGGCTGGAGTCCCGAGCAGTTCTTC
TRBJ2-2	TRBV2	NA	TRBD2	CASSPRLGAGGLNTGELFF	TGTGCCAGCAGTCCCCGCCTAGGGGCGGGGGGACTGAACACCGGGGAGCTGTTTTTT
TRBJ1-4	TRBV13	once	TRBD1	CASSGHDREPIGKLFF	TGTGCCAGCAGCGGGCACGACAGGGAACCGATTGGAAAACTGTTTTTT
TRBJ2-2	TRBV27	NA	NA	CTSSSPHSGNTGELFF	TGTACCAGCAGTTCTCCCCATAGCGGGAACACCGGGGAGCTGTTTTTT
TRBJ2-4	TRBV2	NA	NA	CASSLERSLAKNIQYF	TGTGCCAGCAGTTTAGAGAGATCCTTAGCCAAAAACATTCAGTACTTC
TRBJ2-5	TRBV14	NA	NA	CASSRRGAQETQYF	TGTGCCAGCAGCCGGCGGGGCGCGCAAGAGACCCAGTACTTC
TRBJ2-7	TRBV12-5	NA	NA	CASGFSGYEQYF	TGTGCTAGTGGTTTTTCCGGGTACGAGCAGTACTTC
TRBJ2-7	TRBV4-1	few	NA	CASSPQHRVYEQYF	TGCGCCAGCAGCCCTCAACACAGGGTATACGAGCAGTACTTC
TRBJ1-5	TRBV6-1	NA	TRBD1	CASRGQGYQPQHF	TGTGCCAGCAGGGGACAGGGGTATCAGCCCCAGCATTTT
TRBJ1-2	TRBV30	few	NA	CAWGHYGYTF	TGTGCCTGGGGGCACTATGGCTACACCTTC
TRBJ1-4	TRBV28	NA	NA	CATQGQSNEKLFF	TGTGCCACGCAGGGGCAGTCTAATGAAAAACTGTTTTTT
TRBJ1-1	TRBV6-6	NA	TRBD1	CASRRQGGWTEAFF	TGTGCCAGCAGAAGACAGGGGGGTTGGACTGAAGCTTTCTTT
TRBJ2-5	TRBV7-6	NA	NA	CASSSAETQYF	TGTGCCAGCAGCTCCGCGGAGACCCAGTACTTC
TRBJ2-3	TRBV30	NA	TRBD2	CAWSPGLAGTSTDTQYF	TGTGCCTGGAGTCCAGGACTAGCGGGGACTAGCACAGATACGCAGTATTTT
TRBJ2-3	TRBV11-2	NA	NA	CASSLEVGSRAVDTQYF	TGTGCCAGCAGCTTAGAGGTCGGATCCAGGGCTGTCGATACGCAGTATTTT
TRBJ2-1	TRBV19	NA	NA	CASSIGDSSYNEQFF	TGTGCCAGTAGTATCGGGGATAGCTCCTACAATGAGCAGTTCTTC
TRBJ2-1	TRBV7-9	NA	TRBD2	CASSSGLAPEQFF	TGTGCCAGCAGCTCCGGACTAGCCCCTGAGCAGTTCTTC
TRBJ2-3	TRBV13	NA	TRBD2	CASSLSPPWTSGAEGYTQYF	TGTGCCAGCAGCTTAAGCCCCCCCTGGACTAGCGGGGCGGAGGGGTATACGCAGTATTTT
TRBJ2-1	TRBV4-2	NA	NA	CASSLYSSNEQFF	TGTGCCAGCAGCCTGTACTCTAGCAATGAGCAGTTCTTC
TRBJ1-4	TRBV12-2	NA	NA	CASRTWTGGYEAITNEKLFF	TGTGCAAGTCGCACCTGGACAGGGGGATACGAAGCAATCACTAATGAAAAACTGTTTTTT
TRBJ2-1	TRBV27	NA	NA	CASSFGGGNNEQFF	TGTGCCAGCAGTTTTGGGGGGGGCAACAATGAGCAGTTCTTC
TRBJ2-1	TRBV29-1	NA	TRBD1	CSVRQGSREQFF	TGCAGCGTAAGACAGGGAAGTCGTGAGCAGTTCTTC
TRBJ2-5	TRBV9	NA	TRBD2	CASSVAPGLGKETQYF	TGTGCCAGCAGCGTAGCGCCAGGACTAGGAAAAGAGACCCAGTACTTC
TRBJ2-2	TRBV25-1	NA	NA	CASSGVYTGELFF	TGTGCCAGCAGTGGCGTGTATACCGGGGAGCTGTTTTTT
TRBJ2-7	TRBV5-6	once	TRBD1	CASSRGQGALEQYF	TGTGCCAGCAGCAGGGGACAGGGGGCGCTCGAGCAGTACTTC
TRBJ2-5	TRBV5-4	NA	NA	CASSPRHGQETQYF	TGTGCCAGCAGCCCGAGGCACGGTCAAGAGACCCAGTACTTC
TRBJ2-6	TRBV6-5	NA	NA	CASRGVSGANVLTF	TGTGCCAGCAGAGGGGTCTCTGGGGCCAACGTCCTGACTTTC
TRBJ2-7	TRBV10-3	NA	TRBD2	CAISDIESGGAYEQYF	TGTGCCATCAGTGATATCGAAAGCGGGGGGGCCTACGAGCAGTACTTC
TRBJ2-1	TRBV7-2	NA	NA	CASTVPPSEQFF	TGTGCCAGCACCGTGCCCCCCAGTGAGCAGTTCTTC
TRBJ1-6	TRBV7-2	NA	TRBD1	CASSPRQGWSSPLHF	TGTGCCAGCAGCCCCCGACAGGGTTGGAGTTCACCCCTCCACTTT
TRBJ1-2	TRBV28	once	NA	CASTPDSRRGYTF	TGTGCCAGCACCCCAGACTCAAGGAGGGGCTACACCTTC
TRBJ1-2	TRBV29-1	NA	NA	CSVERQDDYGYTF	TGCAGCGTTGAAAGACAGGACGACTATGGCTACACCTTC
TRBJ2-1	TRBV6-1	NA	NA	CASSEALAYEQFF	TGTGCCAGCAGTGAAGCGCTAGCCTATGAGCAGTTCTTC
TRBJ2-5	TRBV29-1	NA	NA	CSVELLGQGRAGETQYF	TGCAGCGTTGAATTATTAGGTCAGGGAAGAGCAGGAGAGACCCAGTACTTC
TRBJ2-5	TRBV4-2	NA	TRBD2	CASSQATSGAEETQYF	TGTGCCAGCAGCCAAGCGACTAGCGGGGCGGAGGAGACCCAGTACTTC
TRBJ2-3	TRBV5-1	NA	NA	CASSLTAGSTDTQYF	TGCGCCAGCAGCTTGACAGCCGGTAGCACAGATACGCAGTATTTT
TRBJ1-1	TRBV5-6	few	TRBD1	CASSPVGGAEAFF	TGTGCCAGCAGCCCGGTAGGGGGCGCGGAAGCTTTCTTT
TRBJ2-7	TRBV6-1	NA	TRBD1	CAGGDRAISYEQYF	TGTGCCGGCGGAGACAGGGCTATCTCCTACGAGCAGTACTTC
TRBJ1-1	TRBV29-1	NA	NA	CSVELVGAEAFF	TGCAGCGTTGAATTGGTAGGGGCTGAAGCTTTCTTT